The 2 T cell receptor beta chains below were found in one sample sequenced in a study of cytomegalovirus exposure and HLA in healthy donors. 13 Jbeta primers and 60 Vbeta primers were used for the PCR. The assay was immunoSEQ multiplex PCR, and TCRdb's table has in-frame clones only and misses some. The table records more than 85,000 clones, 12% to 15% of them present only once. Specimen: PBMCs. All receptors come from a female donor in good health and CMV-seronegative.

The chain combines TRBV10-3 with TRBJ1-4; 8 positions agree with TRBD1. CDR1 is ENHRY, CDR2 SYGVKD, per germline. There are 15 residues in the CDR3. Losses at the gene ends were 4 bases for V and 7 bases for J; bases not matched to a gene: 8. Written as DNA, the CDR3 is TGTGCCATCAGTGGGGGGGGACAGGAGGGTGAAAAACTGTTTTTT. Encoded protein: CAISGGGQEGEKLFF.

In its sample, this clone was seen a few times. V usage is TRBV7-9 and J usage is TRBJ1-1; D remains ambiguous. Trimming pared 5 bases from V and 11 bases from J, leaving 15 bases between. The CDR3 spans 12 residues. CDR1 SEHNR and CDR2 FQNEAQ come from the germline V gene (reference sequence). CDR3 residues: CASSPDFEFAFF. CDR3 sequence (DNA): TGTGCCAGCAGCCCCGATTTCGAGTTTGCTTTCTTT.